These 10 T cell receptor beta chains originate from one sample sequenced in a study of blood T cell repertoires in COVID-19. Repertoires were generated with immunoSEQ multiplex PCR, while TCRdb's copy carries only in-frame clones and drops some. Among tens of thousands of clones, more than 65% were seen once, and the ten largest hold about 8.8%. Sequenced input: peripheral blood. All receptors derive from a man at least 80 years old with COVID-19, enrolled during active disease.

The chain employs TRBV2 and TRBJ2-1; maybe TRBD1 (5 bases). Trimming shortened V by 6 bases and J by 0 bases, and 9 bases separated the two germline ends. The CDR3 runs 14 residues. Germline loops: CDR1 SNHLY, CDR2 FYNNEI. CDR3 amino acids: CASSRQSSYNEQFF. Here the CDR3 DNA reads TGTGCCAGCAGCCGACAGAGCTCCTACAATGAGCAGTTCTTC.

The chain carries TRBV19 and TRBJ2-1; 10 bases fit TRBD2. V trimming: 5 bases; J trimming: 9 bases; junction bases outside the gene matches: 10. The CDR3 covers 15 residues. Looked up from germline, CDR1 is LNHDA and CDR2 is SQIVND (reference sequence). This CDR3 is CASSFQRGGPGEQFF. The CDR3 DNA reads TGTGCCAGTAGTTTCCAGCGGGGGGGCCCGGGTGAGCAGTTCTTC.

This clone was recorded once. The V and J genes are TRBV24-1 and TRBJ2-7, with TRBD1 identical over 9 bases. Trimming took 9 bases from V and 1 from J; bases not matched to a gene: 6. There are 14 residues in the CDR3. In germline, CDR1 is KGHDR, CDR2 SFDVKD. For the CDR3, the DNA is TGTGCCACCCAGGGACAGGGTAGTTCCTACGAGCAGTACTTC. Protein sequence: CATQGQGSSYEQYF.

The rearrangement links TRBV30 to TRBJ2-5; TRBD2 matches 7 bases. The ends lost 4 bases at V and 5 bases at J; junction bases unmatched: 16. Per germline, CDR1 GTSNPN and CDR2 SVGIG (reference sequence). The CDR3 length is 16 residues. The CDR3 spells CAWNNIGAGRAETQYF. The CDR3 bases are TGTGCCTGGAATAACATTGGAGCGGGGAGAGCGGAGACCCAGTACTTC.

The chain links TRBV4-2 to TRBJ1-6, with a tentative D call TRBD1 (5 bases). V dropped 0 bases and J dropped 6 bases, with 12 bases sitting between them. CDR3 length equals 16 residues. In germline, CDR1 is LGHNA, CDR2 YNFKEQ. The CDR3 nucleotides read TGTGCCAGCAGCCAAGAAGGGCAGGGAGGTAATTCACCCCTCCACTTT. This encodes CASSQEGQGGNSPLHF.

The chain employs TRBV9 and TRBJ2-2, with D perhaps matching TRBD1 (6 bases). Per germline, CDR1 SGDLS and CDR2 YYNGEE. The V gene lost 1 base and the J gene lost 4 bases, with 11 bases spanning the gap. The CDR3 consists of 15 residues. As DNA, the CDR3 is TGTGCCAGCAGCGTAATGGGGGCTTTCACCGGGGAGCTGTTTTTT. This encodes CASSVMGAFTGELFF.

The genes are TRBV7-9 and TRBJ2-1, with 15 nucleotides matching TRBD2. Germline CDR1 is SEHNR and CDR2 is FQNEAQ (reference sequence). With V trimmed by 5 bases and J by 7 bases, 9 bases remained unmatched. This CDR3 has 17 residues. The CDR3 reads CASSLWTSGRAGNEQFF. CDR3 sequence (DNA): TGTGCCAGCAGCCTCTGGACTAGCGGGAGGGCCGGGAATGAGCAGTTCTTC. Variable domain in full (rest from reference TRBV7-9 and TRBJ2-1): DTGVSQNPRHKITKRGQNVTFRCDPISEHNRLYWYRQTLGQGPEFLTYFQNEAQLEKSRLLSDRFSAERPKGSFSTLEIQRTEQGDSAMYLCASSLWTSGRAGNEQFFGPGTRLTVL.

The rearrangement uses TRBV28 and TRBJ1-2; D uncertain. In germline, CDR1 is MDHEN, CDR2 SYDVKM. Trimming removed 2 bases from V and 0 bases from J, with 7 bases in between. The CDR3 is 14 residues long. The CDR3 DNA reads TGTGCCAGCAGTTTAACCAGGACTAACTATGGCTACACCTTC. Amino acid sequence: CASSLTRTNYGYTF.

The V and J genes are TRBV15 and TRBJ2-2; 11 bases agree with TRBD1. The CDR3 loop spans 18 amino acids. V lost 1 base, J lost 7 bases, and 11 bases stayed unmatched. Germline CDR1 is LNHNV and CDR2 is YYDKDF (reference sequence). CDR3 residues: CATSRVSRTGGASGELFF. The DNA for the CDR3 is TGTGCCACCAGCAGAGTCTCTAGGACAGGGGGCGCGAGCGGGGAGCTGTTTTTT.

This chain uses TRBV5-4 with TRBJ1-1; 10 positions agree with TRBD1. Germline V gene lookup returns CDR1 SGHNT and CDR2 YYREEE (reference sequence). This CDR3 spans 15 amino acids. The V gene end was trimmed by 2 bases and the J gene end by 4 bases; junction bases not matched to a gene: 5. DNA of the CDR3: TGTGCCAGCAGCTTTCCGGGACAGGGGAGCACTGAAGCTTTCTTT. It is translated as CASSFPGQGSTEAFF.